The sequence of this T cell receptor (beta chain) was determined in a study of blood T cell repertoires in COVID-19. At the level of the study: Specimens from acute and convalescent COVID-19 originated in the United States, Italy and Spain. Nucleic acid was either cDNA or gDNA, and it came from T cells, B-cell-depleted T cells, or PBMCs.

The CDR3 runs to 14 residues. From germline, CDR1 is MDHEN and CDR2 SYDVKM. V lost 3 bases to trimming and J lost 4 bases, with 10 bases between them. Those enrolled in Seattle joined during active infection and were followed longitudinally afterward. Per the original data handling: Amplification from reference gene primers served as the basis for estimated nucleated cell counts. Profiled with immunoSEQ multiplex PCR; TCRdb holds only in-frame clones, not every one. Clone size and V and J calls were adopted from that table, with D and trimming inferred from the DNA. The table shows about 160,000 clones, with 79% occurring only once.

The rearrangement joins TRBV28 to TRBJ1-3, with D hard to call. The sequence was collected from a woman aged 55-70 years with COVID-19, enrolled during active disease. The sequencing input was peripheral blood. In DNA, the CDR3 is TGTGCCAGCAGTTTTCGGGGTGGAGGAAACACCATATATTTT. It codes for CASSFRGGGNTIYF.